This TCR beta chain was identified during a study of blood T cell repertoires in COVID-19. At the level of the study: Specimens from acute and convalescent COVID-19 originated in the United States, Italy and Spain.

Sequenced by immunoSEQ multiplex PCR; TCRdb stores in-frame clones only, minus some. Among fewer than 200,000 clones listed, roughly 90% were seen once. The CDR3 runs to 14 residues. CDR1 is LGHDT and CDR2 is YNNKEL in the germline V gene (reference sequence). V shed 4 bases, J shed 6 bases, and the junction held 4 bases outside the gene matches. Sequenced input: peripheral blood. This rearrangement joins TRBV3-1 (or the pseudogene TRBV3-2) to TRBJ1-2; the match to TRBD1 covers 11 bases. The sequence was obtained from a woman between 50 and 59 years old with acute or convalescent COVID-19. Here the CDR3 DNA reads TGTGCCAGCAGCCGAGCGGACAGGGGGCATGGCTACACCTTC. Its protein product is CASSRADRGHGYTF.